This T cell receptor (beta chain) was found in a study of T cell changes during pregnancy in multiple sclerosis. There are 13 residues in the CDR3. The V end was cut by 0 bases, the J end by 3 bases, with 5 bases between. Germline V gene sequence: CDR1 LNHDA, CDR2 SQIVND (reference sequence). This clone has only a few counts. Generated by immunoSEQ multiplex PCR, the TCRdb table keeps only in-frame clones and is missing some. The top ten hold around 10% of the sample, which has about 32,000 clones, 80% to 90% seen once. This chain joins TRBV19 and TRBJ2-5, with D uncertain. This clonotype was obtained from a female donor with multiple sclerosis, enrolled in a pregnancy study. The sample was CD8+ T cells from peripheral blood mononuclear cells, taken in the third trimester of pregnancy. The CDR3 protein is CASSIELKETQYF. CDR3 coding DNA: TGTGCCAGTAGTATAGAACTGAAAGAGACCCAGTACTTC. The variable domain in full, with the rest retrieved from reference TRBV19 and TRBJ2-5, is DGGITQSPKYLFRKEGQNVTLSCEQNLNHDAMYWYRQDPGQGLRLIYYSQIVNDFQKGDIAEGYSVSREKKESFPLTVTSAQKNPTAFYLCASSIELKETQYFGPGTRLLVL.